The 30 T cell receptor beta chains in this list originate from one sample, sequenced in a study of cytomegalovirus exposure and HLA in healthy donors. PCR involved 60 Vbeta and 13 Jbeta primers. Generated by immunoSEQ multiplex PCR, the TCRdb table keeps only in-frame clones and is missing some. The sample yields fewer than 200,000 clones, roughly 80% seen once. Source material: PBMCs. Receptors originate from a woman younger than 35 in good health and CMV-seronegative.

V and J are TRBV28 and TRBJ2-5; no clear D gene. The CDR3 has 12 residues. Per germline, CDR1 MDHEN and CDR2 SYDVKM. The V end was cut by 10 bases, the J end by 0 bases, with 9 bases between. Here the CDR3 reads CATYRYQETQYF. CDR3 DNA: TGTGCCACCTACAGATACCAAGAGACCCAGTACTTC.

The CDR3 sequence: CASSMTGSNQPQHF. The CDR3 coding sequence is TGTGCCAGTAGTATGACAGGGAGCAATCAGCCCCAGCATTTT. The rearrangement joins TRBV19 to TRBJ1-5, with 7 bases fitting TRBD1. This CDR3 contains 14 residues. In germline, CDR1 is LNHDA, CDR2 SQIVND (reference sequence). Germline trimming cut 3 bases from V and 1 base from J; bases unmatched to any gene: 0.

The count of this clone is one. The J gene is TRBJ1-5, the V gene TRBV19; D unclear. The V gene's germline CDR1 is LNHDA and CDR2 SQIVND (reference sequence). Between the trimmed V and J ends, which lost 3 bases and 0 bases, there was a span of 9 bases. The CDR3 consists of 15 residues. The CDR3 DNA sequence: TGTGCCAGTAGTATTATATCAGGTAGCAATCAGCCCCAGCATTTT. It specifies CASSIISGSNQPQHF.

J is TRBJ2-1 and V is TRBV7-3, with 15 bases identical to TRBD2. Trimming took 3 bases from V and 0 from J; bases not matched to a gene: 6. Germline V gene sequence: CDR1 SGHTA, CDR2 FQGTGA. This CDR3 spans 19 amino acids. The DNA of the CDR3 is TGTGCCAGCAGCTTGGGGACTAGCGGGAGGAACAGCTCCTACAATGAGCAGTTCTTC. This translates into CASSLGTSGRNSSYNEQFF.

The chain combines TRBV19 with TRBJ2-3; no clear D. Trimming stripped 9 bases from V and 3 bases from J, with 10 bases between. The CDR3 length is 12 residues. CDR1 is LNHDA and CDR2 is SQIVND in the germline V gene (reference sequence). This CDR3 is CASGVNTDTQYF. DNA of the CDR3: TGTGCCAGCGGAGTAAATACAGATACGCAGTATTTT.

The chain is built from TRBV27 and TRBJ2-2; 7 bases map to TRBD1. V lost 9 bases, J lost 4 bases, and 5 bases stayed unmatched. The CDR3 spans 13 residues. The germline CDR1 and CDR2 sequences are MNHEY and SMNVEV (reference sequence). DNA of the CDR3: TGTGCCAGAAAGACAGGGTTCACCGGGGAGCTGTTTTTT. Translation gives CARKTGFTGELFF.

The chain joins TRBV19 to TRBJ1-3, with D unclear. Germline CDR1 reads LNHDA; CDR2 reads SQIVND (reference sequence). The CDR3 is 10 residues long. CDR3 loop: CATSGNTIYF. The CDR3 nucleotides are TGTGCGACTTCTGGAAACACCATATATTTT.

The sample holds a few counts of this clone. The V call is TRBV27, the J call TRBJ2-7; 11 positions match TRBD2. From germline, CDR1 is MNHEY and CDR2 SMNVEV (reference sequence). The V gene end was trimmed by 4 bases and the J gene end by 2 bases; junction bases not matched to a gene: 4. This CDR3 contains 15 residues. The CDR3 sequence is CASSSGTSGTYEQYF. CDR3 nucleotides: TGTGCCAGCAGTTCCGGGACTAGCGGCACCTACGAGCAGTACTTC.

The V and J genes are TRBV5-4 and TRBJ2-7; a weak D match, TRBD2 (6 bases). The V end lost 4 bases, the J end lost 4 bases, and 18 bases lay between the germline ends. This CDR3 contains 15 residues. Germline values: CDR1 SGHNT, CDR2 YYREEE (reference sequence). The DNA for the CDR3 is TGTGCCAGCAGCATCAACCGGGGGATTGAGTACGAGCAGTACTTC. Its protein is CASSINRGIEYEQYF.

The chain links TRBV7-8 to TRBJ2-1; 8 positions agree with TRBD2. Germline values: CDR1 SGHVS, CDR2 FQNEAQ. CDR3 length equals 17 residues. Unmatched junction bases numbered 16, after V lost 5 bases and J lost 7 bases. CDR3 nucleotide sequence: TGTGCCAGCAGCCACCTACTGCCAGCGGGAGTTGTAAATGAGCAGTTCTTC. Translating gives CASSHLLPAGVVNEQFF.

The chain is built from TRBV29-1 and TRBJ2-1, with 7 positions matching TRBD1. The CDR3 has 13 residues. Germline lookup yields CDR1 SQVTM and CDR2 ANQGSEA. The V segment lost 3 bases and the J segment 3 bases; nucleotides outside the gene matches: 2. CDR3 DNA: TGCAGCGTTGACAGGGGGAACTACAATGAGCAGTTCTTC. It is translated as CSVDRGNYNEQFF.

J is TRBJ1-2 and V is TRBV28; TRBD1 might be the D (6 bases). The V end was cut by 9 bases, the J end by 6 bases, with 14 bases between. The CDR3 length is 12 residues. Germline V gene sequence: CDR1 MDHEN, CDR2 SYDVKM. The CDR3 region has the DNA TGTGCCAGTCAGGTGGGGGCCCATGGCTACACCTTC. Its protein is CASQVGAHGYTF.

The chain is built from TRBV30 and TRBJ1-1; tentatively, D is TRBD1 (5 bases). The ends were cut back, 0 bases at V and 0 bases at J, with 8 bases in the middle. The CDR3 runs 14 residues. Germline V CDR1 and CDR2: GTSNPN, SVGIG (reference sequence). Here the CDR3 reads CAWSVKGVNTEAFF. In DNA, the CDR3 is TGTGCCTGGAGTGTTAAAGGGGTGAACACTGAAGCTTTCTTT. The entire variable domain, with the rest obtained from reference TRBV30 and TRBJ1-1, is as follows: SQTIHQWPATLVQPVGSPLSLECTVEGTSNPNLYWYRQAAGRGLQLLFYSVGIGQISSEVPQNLSASRPQDRQFILSSKKLLLSDSGFYLCAWSVKGVNTEAFFGQGTRLTVV.

The CDR3 reads CASSPRTGDGYTF. CDR3 in DNA: TGTGCCAGCAGCCCTCGAACAGGTGATGGCTACACCTTC. The chain has TRBV7-2 and TRBJ1-2, with a possible D match to TRBD1 (5 bases). The CDR3 runs to 13 residues. CDR1 SGHTA and CDR2 FQGNSA come from the germline V gene. Between the trimmed V and J ends, which lost 5 bases and 6 bases, there was a span of 13 bases.

This clone was seen more than once but under ten times. The rearrangement joins TRBV10-1 to TRBJ2-7; D not certain. Germline lookup yields CDR1 WNHNN and CDR2 SYGVQD (reference sequence). This CDR3 contains 13 residues. Trimming pared 0 bases from V and 3 bases from J, leaving 6 bases between. CDR3 coding DNA: TGCGCCAGCAGTGAGTCACTACGCTACGAGCAGTACTTC. Translation gives CASSESLRYEQYF.

The CDR3: CASSFSDRVNTEAFF. The CDR3 DNA sequence: TGCGCCAGCAGCTTCTCTGACAGAGTGAACACTGAAGCTTTCTTT. This chain joins TRBV5-1 and TRBJ1-1; D is perhaps TRBD1 (5 bases). The CDR3 loop spans 15 amino acids. CDR1 and CDR2 from the germline V gene are SGHRS and YFSETQ. Trimming cost V 2 bases and J 0 bases, with 11 bases left between them.

The gene calls are TRBV30 and TRBJ2-3, with 9 bases that match TRBD1. The CDR3 has 18 residues. The V gene's germline CDR1 is GTSNPN and CDR2 SVGIG (reference sequence). The CDR3 region has the DNA TGTGGCTCGACCGGGACAGGGTTGACGGGAGGCGGCACAGATACGCAGTATTTT. Residues: CGSTGTGLTGGGTDTQYF.

The CDR3 reads CASSRGELYEAFF. The CDR3 DNA reads as TGTGCCAGCAGCCGCGGGGAGTTATACGAAGCTTTCTTT. V usage is TRBV11-3 and J usage is TRBJ1-1; no reliable D call. Trimming pared 5 bases from V and 8 bases from J, leaving 15 bases between. The CDR3 contains 13 residues. CDR1 is SGHNT, CDR2 YENEEA, per germline. The whole variable domain, remainder taken from reference TRBV11-3 and TRBJ1-1, is EAGVVQSPRYKIIEKKQPVAFWCNPISGHNTLYWYLQNLGQGPELLIRYENEEAVDDSQLPKDRFSAERLKGVDSTLKIQPAELGDSAVYLCASSRGELYEAFFGQGTRLTVV.

This clone was counted a few times. The chain is built from TRBV27 and TRBJ2-5, with 8 bases that match TRBD2. The V gene's germline CDR1 is MNHEY and CDR2 SMNVEV (reference sequence). Trimming took 5 bases from V and 1 from J; bases not matched to a gene: 9. The CDR3 length is 16 residues. CDR3 bases: TGTGCCAGCAGTCCGGGGGGGGATGAGCCCCAAGAGACCCAGTACTTC. This gives the protein CASSPGGDEPQETQYF.

Here the CDR3 reads CASSLAGVNEKLFF. The CDR3 DNA is TGTGCCAGCAGCTTGGCAGGGGTAAATGAAAAACTGTTTTTT. The V gene is TRBV5-4, the J gene TRBJ1-4; a weak D match, TRBD1 (6 bases). The CDR3 covers 14 residues. Trimming took off 0 bases at V and 5 bases at J, with 8 bases between the two ends. Germline CDR1 is SGHNT and CDR2 is YYREEE (reference sequence).

This sequence joins TRBV4-3 and TRBJ2-7, with D possibly TRBD2 on 5 matching bases. The CDR3 covers 16 residues. Deletions cut 1 base from V and 2 bases from J, with 15 bases between. CDR1 is LGHNA and CDR2 is YSLEER in the germline V gene. For the CDR3, the DNA is TGCGCCAGCAGCCAAGTGGTCAGGACTGCAGCCTACGAGCAGTACTTC. This encodes CASSQVVRTAAYEQYF.

The J gene is TRBJ1-5, the V gene TRBV21-1. TRBV21-1 is listed as a pseudogene. The CDR3 loop spans 15 amino acids. For the CDR3, the DNA is TGTGCCAGCAGCACCCCTACCTTCAGCAATCAGCCCCAGCATTTT. As protein: CASSTPTFSNQPQHF.

The sample holds one count of this clone. The V gene is TRBV28, the J gene TRBJ2-5, with 8 positions matching TRBD2. Trimming cost V 10 bases and J 4 bases; bases outside gene matches: 11. The CDR3 consists of 14 residues. CDR1 and CDR2 (germline): MDHEN, SYDVKM. CDR3 DNA: TGTGCCACCGCGGGTAGCGGGATCGCAGAGACCCAGTACTTC. Translated, it gives CATAGSGIAETQYF.

This chain connects TRBV19 to TRBJ2-7; no clear D gene. CDR3 size: 14 residues. Per the germline V gene, CDR1 is LNHDA and CDR2 is SQIVND (reference sequence). V lost 5 bases and J lost 3, with 14 bases in between. CDR3 sequence (DNA): TGTGCCAGTAGTCCCCAAGGTCGGGTCTACGAGCAGTACTTC. Protein: CASSPQGRVYEQYF.

The chain combines TRBV4-3 with TRBJ2-5, with 7 bases lining up with TRBD2. The CDR3 totals 15 residues. The germline V gene encodes CDR1 LGHNA and CDR2 YSLEER. The V and J ends lost 1 base and 5 bases, in that order; junction bases with no gene match: 7. CDR3 sequence: CASSQGTGRSETQYF. The DNA for the CDR3 is TGCGCCAGCAGCCAAGGAACCGGGAGGAGCGAGACCCAGTACTTC.

The rearrangement joins TRBV6-5 to TRBJ1-2; weak D call: TRBD1 (6 bases). The CDR3 length is 15 residues. The V gene's germline CDR1 is MNHEY and CDR2 SVGAGI. V shed 0 bases and J shed 6 bases, with 14 bases lying between them. DNA of the CDR3: TGTGCCAGCAGTTACTCGATACCGACAGGCCATGGCTACACCTTC. Translation gives CASSYSIPTGHGYTF.

The V and J genes are TRBV6-5 and TRBJ1-5, with 7 bases lining up with TRBD1. Germline CDR1 and CDR2: MNHEY and SVGAGI. CDR3 length: 14 amino acids. Trimming took 7 bases from V and 4 from J; bases not matched to a gene: 7. Here the CDR3 reads CASTERDSNQPQHF. In DNA, the CDR3 is TGTGCCAGCACCGAACGGGACAGTAATCAGCCCCAGCATTTT.

Here the CDR3 reads CASSPGHRAGELFF. CDR3 nucleotides: TGTGCCAGCAGCCCGGGACACAGGGCCGGGGAGCTGTTTTTT. The rearrangement links TRBV4-2 to TRBJ2-2, with TRBD1 as a possible D gene (6 bases). The germline gives CDR1 LGHNA, CDR2 YNFKEQ. Trimming stripped 4 bases from V and 6 bases from J, with 12 bases between. The CDR3 totals 14 residues.

The chain is built from TRBV6-6 and TRBJ2-1; 11 bases are a match to TRBD2. Germline V gene lookup returns CDR1 MNHNY and CDR2 SVGAGI (reference sequence). V gave up 4 bases and J gave up 3 bases; unmatched junction bases: 5. The CDR3 runs to 16 residues. This CDR3 is CASSSPGTSGYNEQFF. The CDR3 DNA is TGTGCCAGCAGTTCTCCGGGGACTAGCGGCTACAATGAGCAGTTCTTC.

The chain links TRBV19 to TRBJ2-3; D is unclear. Germline V gene sequence: CDR1 LNHDA, CDR2 SQIVND (reference sequence). V lost 3 bases and J 4 bases, leaving 11 bases between the germline ends. The CDR3 is made up of 14 amino acids. The CDR3 bases are TGTGCCAGTAGTATCTCGAGCTCCCCAGATACGCAGTATTTT. Translating gives CASSISSSPDTQYF.